These 29 T cell receptor beta chains were sequenced from one sample in a study of T cells after yellow fever vaccination. TCRdb analysed the 5' RACE reads with MiXCR anew, one entry per CDR3 protein. Of under 600,000 distinct CDR3 sequences listed, around a fifth were seen once; the top ten hold about 17%. Sequencing used PBMCs, obtained approximately 22 days after the first yellow fever vaccination. All receptors derive from a man aged 18 to 30 who received the YFV17D yellow fever vaccine.

The rearrangement uses TRBV5-1 and TRBJ1-1; possibly TRBD1 for D (5 bases). The CDR3 contains 15 residues. V shed 5 bases and J shed 2 bases, with 16 bases lying between them. Germline V gene lookup returns CDR1 SGHRS and CDR2 YFSETQ. The CDR3 spells CASRPPSGGNTEAFF. For the CDR3, the DNA is TGCGCCAGCAGACCTCCGAGTGGGGGTAACACTGAAGCTTTCTTT.

There are a few counts of this clonotype. This sequence joins TRBV7-2 and TRBJ1-3, with no clear D. This CDR3 has 15 amino acids. CDR1 is SGHTA and CDR2 is FQGNSA in the germline V gene. V lost 5 bases and J lost 6, with 17 bases in between. The CDR3 region is CASSQTPLMENTIYF. The CDR3 region has the DNA TGTGCCAGCAGCCAGACACCCCTAATGGAAAACACCATATATTTT.

The rearrangement uses TRBV27 and TRBJ1-1; D ambiguous. The germline CDR1 and CDR2 sequences are MNHEY and SMNVEV (reference sequence). CDR3 size: 13 residues. V lost 3 bases and J 4 bases, leaving 9 bases between the germline ends. The CDR3 reads CASSFGWGTEAFF. The CDR3 DNA reads TGTGCCAGCAGTTTTGGGTGGGGCACTGAAGCTTTCTTT.

The rearrangement links TRBV5-1 to TRBJ1-5, with 9 bases aligning to TRBD1. The germline V gene encodes CDR1 SGHRS and CDR2 YFSETQ. The CDR3 length is 17 residues. The V and J ends lost 4 bases and 6 bases, in that order; junction bases with no gene match: 14. CDR3 bases: TGCGCCAGCAGCCCACGGACAGGGGAACTTGAGAGTCAGCCCCAGCATTTT. It encodes CASSPRTGELESQPQHF.

The V gene is TRBV4-1, the J gene TRBJ1-6; unclear D gene. Between the trimmed V and J ends, which lost 0 bases and 5 bases, there was a span of 11 bases. CDR3 length: 16 amino acids. CDR1 and CDR2 (germline): MGHRA, YSYEKL. The DNA for the CDR3 is TGCGCCAGCAGCCAAGATGAGGAGGACCATAATTCACCCCTCCACTTT. The encoded protein is CASSQDEEDHNSPLHF.

The rearrangement uses TRBV28 and TRBJ2-1; 9 positions match TRBD2. Germline CDR1 reads MDHEN; CDR2 reads SYDVKM. Trimming cost V 3 bases and J 7 bases; bases outside gene matches: 7. The CDR3 extends over 15 amino acids. The CDR3 protein is CASSFLRGGANEQFF. CDR3 nucleotide sequence: TGTGCCAGCAGTTTTCTGCGGGGGGGCGCGAATGAGCAGTTCTTC.

The CDR3 protein is CASSQDFPVNYGYTF. Here the CDR3 DNA reads TGCGCCAGCAGCCAAGACTTCCCGGTAAACTATGGCTACACCTTC. The chain links TRBV4-1 to TRBJ1-2; unclear D gene. The germline V and J ends were trimmed by 0 bases and 2 bases, with 10 bases remaining between them. This CDR3 region has 15 residues. Germline CDR1 and CDR2: MGHRA and YSYEKL.

The CDR3 DNA reads as TGCGCCAGCAGCTTGGGTAGCGGGGGGACAGATACGCAGTATTTT. Translated: CASSLGSGGTDTQYF. The chain couples TRBV5-1 to TRBJ2-3, with 10 bases that match TRBD2. The CDR3 length is 15 residues. Germline CDR1 reads SGHRS; CDR2 reads YFSETQ. Losses at the gene ends were 0 bases for V and 3 bases for J; bases not matched to a gene: 1.

This clonotype was seen many times. The gene calls are TRBV5-1 and TRBJ2-1; D is undetermined. From germline, CDR1 is SGHRS and CDR2 YFSETQ. The germline V and J ends were trimmed by 3 bases and 0 bases, with 10 bases remaining between them. CDR3 length: 15 residues. In nucleotides, the CDR3 is TGCGCCAGCAGCTGGTACCAAAGCTCCTACAATGAGCAGTTCTTC. Protein sequence: CASSWYQSSYNEQFF.

Only a few counts were recorded for this clonotype. The CDR3 DNA sequence: TGTGCCAGCAGCTTGGTGGGACAGGGGGCATACAATGAGCAGTTCTTC. Its translation: CASSLVGQGAYNEQFF. V gene TRBV5-6 combines with J gene TRBJ2-1, with 12 bases matching TRBD1. Germline assignment: CDR1 SGHDT and CDR2 YYEEEE. V shed 0 bases and J 4 bases; nucleotides not matched to a gene: 2. CDR3 length: 16 residues. The variable domain in full, completed from reference TRBV5-6 and TRBJ2-1, reads DAGVTQSPTHLIKTRGQQVTLRCSPKSGHDTVSWYQQALGQGPQFIFQYYEEEERQRGNFPDRFSGHQFPNYSSELNVNALLLGDSALYLCASSLVGQGAYNEQFFGPGTRLTVL.

As for this clonotype: A junction end diverges from the germline sequence, so it may reflect a read error. This chain links TRBV15 with TRBJ2-3, with 9 bases lining up with TRBD1. The CDR3 consists of 14 residues. Looked up from germline, CDR1 is LNHNV and CDR2 is YYDKDF (reference sequence). CDR3 sequence: CTTSRTGDTDTQYF. CDR3 coding DNA: TGTACCACCAGCAGGACAGGGGACACAGATACGCAGTATTTT.

This rearrangement joins TRBV6-2 or TRBV6-3 to TRBJ1-1; D is ambiguous. V dropped 4 bases and J dropped 0 bases, with 12 bases sitting between them. The germline CDR1 and CDR2 sequences are MNHEY and SVGEGT. This CDR3 is 15 amino acids long. CDR3: CASSSPAIMNTEAFF. The CDR3 nucleotides are TGTGCCAGCAGTTCCCCAGCTATAATGAACACTGAAGCTTTCTTT.

The chain couples TRBV6-2 or TRBV6-3 to TRBJ1-5, with TRBD1 as a possible D gene (6 bases). Per germline, CDR1 MNHEY and CDR2 SVGEGT. The length of the CDR3 is 15 residues. The V end was cut by 4 bases, the J end by 6 bases, with 16 bases between. The CDR3 loop reads CASSFLGGSSQPQHF. CDR3 nucleotide sequence: TGTGCCAGCAGTTTCTTAGGGGGTTCGTCTCAGCCCCAGCATTTT.

This clonotype showed up just a few times. This sequence joins TRBV20-1 and TRBJ2-2; a weak D match, TRBD1 (6 bases). The CDR3 is 19 amino acids. CDR1 is DFQATT and CDR2 is SNEGSKA in the germline V gene (reference sequence). V gave up 1 base and J gave up 0 bases, with 21 bases separating them. The CDR3 bases are TGCAGTGCTAGAGGTATCCCGCTTGGGGGCCACGCGAACACCGGGGAGCTGTTTTTT. Translation: CSARGIPLGGHANTGELFF.

This chain links TRBV5-1 with TRBJ2-6; TRBD1 is a possible D gene (6 bases). Deletions cut 2 bases from V and 0 bases from J, with 18 bases between. Germline V lookup: CDR1 SGHRS, CDR2 YFSETQ. The CDR3 length is 19 residues. CDR3 in DNA: TGCGCCAGCAGCTTCCAAGCAGGGGAGACCTTCTCTGGGGCCAACGTCCTGACTTTC. Translating it yields CASSFQAGETFSGANVLTF.

This clonotype was detected only a few times. The V and J genes are TRBV10-2 and TRBJ2-7, with D unclear. The CDR3 contains 15 residues. V lost 0 bases and J 0 bases, leaving 9 bases between the germline ends. The germline CDR1 and CDR2 sequences are WSHSY and SAAADI. CDR3 DNA: TGCGCCAGCAGTGAGTCGCCCGATTCCTCCTACGAGCAGTACTTC. This encodes CASSESPDSSYEQYF.

The chain carries TRBV13 and TRBJ2-2; the D is unclear. The CDR3 spans 17 residues. V was cut by 4 bases and J by 0 bases, with 15 bases left in between. The germline CDR1 and CDR2 sequences are PRHDT and FYEKMQ (reference sequence). The DNA for the CDR3 is TGTGCCAGCAGCTCACCCTCCAGAGTCGCGAACACCGGGGAGCTGTTTTTT. It specifies CASSSPSRVANTGELFF.

This clonotype came up a few times. The chain couples TRBV6-5 to TRBJ1-1; D not certain. The CDR3 length is 12 residues. Germline V gene lookup returns CDR1 MNHEY and CDR2 SVGAGI. Trimming shortened V by 4 bases and J by 7 bases, and 10 bases separated the two germline ends. The CDR3 protein is CASSSGWGEAFF. The CDR3 coding sequence is TGTGCCAGCAGTTCCGGGTGGGGTGAAGCTTTCTTT.

This clonotype has just a few counts. The chain is built from TRBV28 and TRBJ2-1, with 16 bases fitting TRBD2. The CDR3 has 18 amino acids. The ends lost 6 bases at V and 7 bases at J; junction bases unmatched: 12. The germline V gene encodes CDR1 MDHEN and CDR2 SYDVKM. The CDR3 reads CASSPGLAGGPVRNEQFF. As DNA, the CDR3 is TGTGCCAGCAGCCCGGGACTAGCGGGGGGGCCGGTTCGGAATGAGCAGTTCTTC.

The CDR3 is CASSGTSYNEQFF. In DNA, the CDR3 is TGCGCCAGCTCCGGGACTTCCTACAATGAGCAGTTCTTC. The gene calls are TRBV5-1 and TRBJ2-1; weak D call: TRBD2 (6 bases). This CDR3 region has 13 residues. Trimming stripped 7 bases from V and 1 base from J, with 9 bases between. Germline lookup yields CDR1 SGHRS and CDR2 YFSETQ.

In its sample, this clonotype was seen many times. The chain links TRBV14 to TRBJ2-5, with unresolved D. V lost 3 bases and J lost 4, with 6 bases in between. This CDR3 comprises 12 residues. CDR1 is SGHDN, CDR2 FVKESK, per germline. CDR3 sequence reads: CASSHVRETQYF. The CDR3 DNA is TGTGCCAGCAGCCATGTACGAGAGACCCAGTACTTC. The whole variable domain, filled in from reference TRBV14 and TRBJ2-5, reads EAGVTQFPSHSVIEKGQTVTLRCDPISGHDNLYWYRRVMGKEIKFLLHFVKESKQDESGMPNNRFLAERTGGTYSTLKVQPAELEDSGVYFCASSHVRETQYFGPGTRLLVL.

In its sample, this clonotype was seen a few times. The rearrangement uses TRBV21-1 and TRBJ1-1. TRBV21-1 is a pseudogene locus. The CDR3 spans 17 residues. The DNA for the CDR3 is TGTGCCAGCAGCAAACAAAGAGACAGGGTTGAGGACACTGAAGCTTTCTTT. It codes for CASSKQRDRVEDTEAFF.

V is TRBV28 and J is TRBJ1-1; tentative D call: TRBD1 (5 bases). The CDR3 is 16 residues long. Trimming stripped 7 bases from V and 1 base from J, with 19 bases between. Germline V gene data show CDR1 as MDHEN and CDR2 as SYDVKM. The CDR3 DNA is TGTGCCAGCATCGCTGAGGCAGGGTCGGGGAACACTGAAGCTTTCTTT. Protein: CASIAEAGSGNTEAFF.

In this sample, this clonotype turned up a few times. The V gene is TRBV12-3 or TRBV12-4, the J gene TRBJ1-4; D is possibly TRBD1 (5 bases). V was pared by 8 bases and J by 9 bases, with 10 bases between. The CDR3 totals 11 residues. This CDR3 reads CASGQRKKLFF. The CDR3 DNA reads as TGTGCCAGCGGACAAAGGAAAAAACTGTTTTTT.

The CDR3 protein is CASREHDYTGYEQYF. CDR3 DNA: TGTGCCAGCAGAGAACACGATTACACCGGCTACGAGCAGTACTTC. This chain joins TRBV6-2 or TRBV6-3 and TRBJ2-7, with D hard to call. Germline loops: CDR1 MNHEY, CDR2 SVGEGT. V lost 6 bases and J lost 3, with 18 bases in between. The CDR3 contains 15 residues.

This clonotype was seen more than once but under ten times. The V and J genes are TRBV20-1 and TRBJ1-1, with TRBD1 as a possible D gene (6 bases). Germline lookup yields CDR1 DFQATT and CDR2 SNEGSKA (reference sequence). The length of the CDR3 is 14 residues. Deletions cut 6 bases from V and 0 bases from J, with 14 bases between. Written as DNA, the CDR3 is TGCAGTGCCACGGGGGCAGCCATGAACACTGAAGCTTTCTTT. Amino acids: CSATGAAMNTEAFF.

This clonotype was counted a few times. The rearrangement joins TRBV12-3 or TRBV12-4 to TRBJ2-4; D uncertain. The CDR3 is 13 residues long. Deletions cut 0 bases from V and 6 bases from J, with 6 bases between. The CDR3 region is CASSLARVNIQYF. The CDR3 DNA is TGTGCCAGCAGTTTAGCTAGGGTAAACATTCAGTACTTC.

This clonotype was seen many times. The chain has TRBV9 and TRBJ2-1; D possibly corresponds to TRBD2 (7 bases). Deletions cut 4 bases from V and 8 bases from J, with 13 bases between. Germline assignment: CDR1 SGDLS and CDR2 YYNGEE. CDR3 length equals 13 residues. CDR3 coding DNA: TGTGCCAGCAGCTCAGAGGGGGGGTATGAGCAGTTCTTC. Protein sequence: CASSSEGGYEQFF.

This clonotype came up a few times. The rearrangement links TRBV6-4 to TRBJ2-1; D is perhaps TRBD2 (5 bases). Germline CDR1 reads MRHNA; CDR2 reads SNTAGT. Deletions cut 3 bases from V and 2 bases from J, with 14 bases between. The CDR3 length is 16 residues. The CDR3 loop reads CASSEDGAEPYNEQFF. The CDR3 nucleotides read TGTGCCAGCAGTGAAGATGGAGCGGAACCCTACAATGAGCAGTTCTTC.